Sequencing of this T cell receptor beta chain was carried out in a study of blood T cell repertoires in COVID-19. In the study overall: Acute and convalescent COVID-19 samples came from the United States, Italy and Spain. The analysed material was cDNA or gDNA that came from T cells, B-cell-depleted T cells, or PBMCs.

Under the authors' procedure: Nucleated cell counts were estimated from reference gene primer amplification. Sequencing used immunoSEQ multiplex PCR; TCRdb keeps in-frame clones, though not all of them. The V and J calls and clone size were taken over from that table, and D and trimming were inferred from the DNA. The sample holds 250,000 to 400,000 clones; approximately 89% are singletons and the top ten take 1.5% to 2%. Germline lookup yields CDR1 SGHNT and CDR2 YYREEE (reference sequence). CDR3 length: 14 residues. Trimming pared 1 base from V and 0 bases from J, leaving 7 bases between. It was during active infection that Seattle patients were enrolled and then longitudinally followed. Remarks on this clone: In the same sample, other DNA sequences code for this CDR3.

The receptor was isolated from a young woman with COVID-19, enrolled during active disease. The V call is TRBV5-4, the J call TRBJ1-2; D is unresolved. What was sequenced was peripheral blood. CDR3 amino acids: CASSLWGANYGYTF. CDR3 nucleotide sequence: TGTGCCAGCAGCTTGTGGGGAGCTAACTATGGCTACACCTTC. Using reference TRBV5-4 and TRBJ1-2 for the parts outside the CDR3, the full variable domain is ETGVTQSPTHLIKTRGQQVTLRCSSQSGHNTVSWYQQALGQGPQFIFQYYREEENGRGNFPPRFSGLQFPNYSSELNVNALELDDSALYLCASSLWGANYGYTFGSGTRLTVV.